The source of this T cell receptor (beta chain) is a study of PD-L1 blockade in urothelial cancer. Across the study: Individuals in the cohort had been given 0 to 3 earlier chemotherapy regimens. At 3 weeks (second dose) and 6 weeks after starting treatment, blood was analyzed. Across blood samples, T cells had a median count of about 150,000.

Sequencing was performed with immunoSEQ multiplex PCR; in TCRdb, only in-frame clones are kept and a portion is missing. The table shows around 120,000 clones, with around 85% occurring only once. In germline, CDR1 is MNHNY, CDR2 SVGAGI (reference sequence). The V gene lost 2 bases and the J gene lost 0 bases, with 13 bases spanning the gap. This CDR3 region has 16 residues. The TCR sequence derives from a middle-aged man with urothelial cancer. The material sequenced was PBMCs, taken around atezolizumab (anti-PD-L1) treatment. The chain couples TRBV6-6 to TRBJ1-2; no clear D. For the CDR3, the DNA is TGTGCCAGCAGTTACACTGACGGGAGAACTAACTATGGCTACACCTTC. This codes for CASSYTDGRTNYGYTF.